This T cell receptor (beta chain) was recovered during a study of cytomegalovirus exposure and HLA in healthy donors. Both 60 Vbeta primers and 13 Jbeta primers went into the PCR. TCRdb's table, derived via immunoSEQ multiplex PCR, lists solely in-frame clones and lacks some. The table has under 200,000 clones, around 63% seen once. CDR1 and CDR2 from the germline V gene are ENHRY and SYGVKD. This CDR3 region has 14 residues. Between the trimmed V and J ends, which lost 0 bases and 5 bases, there was a span of 11 bases. The sequenced sample consisted of PBMCs. The receptor's source is a woman in her late teens or twenties in good health and CMV-seropositive. This chain uses TRBV10-3 with TRBJ2-7, with D maybe TRBD2 (6 bases). The CDR3 protein is CAISESGTSHEQYF. The CDR3 nucleotides are TGTGCCATCAGTGAGTCCGGGACTTCCCACGAGCAGTACTTC.